This TCR beta chain came from a study of CD8 T cells in Susac syndrome. Study findings and constraints: The number of individuals included in the study's TCR sequencing and HLA analysis was acknowledged as relatively small.

While CD8+ and CD4+ T cells were isolated negatively, TEMRA cells were enriched by FACS. An amount of RNA that ranged from 0.5 to 1 ug was reverse transcribed with random hexamers. An immunoSEQ multiplex PCR generated amplified TCR beta CDR3 products spanning 54 Vbeta and 13 Jbeta. TCRdb used MiXCR to reprocess the immunoSEQ multiplex PCR reads, holding one entry per CDR3 protein. Here the sample spans tens of thousands of distinct CDR3 sequences, about 93% being singletons. The germline gives CDR1 SNHLY, CDR2 FYNNEI. This CDR3 spans 12 amino acids. The ends were cut back, 5 bases at V and 3 bases at J, with 8 bases in the middle. Worth noting for this clonotype: Its target is not known.

The chain links TRBV2 to TRBJ2-7; possible D gene TRBD2, 6 bases. The sample was CD8+ T cells from PBMCs. The receptor was derived from a human donor in good health. CDR3 residues: CASSPTSYEQYV. CDR3 nucleotides: TGTGCCAGCAGTCCGACTAGCTACGAGCAGTACGTC.